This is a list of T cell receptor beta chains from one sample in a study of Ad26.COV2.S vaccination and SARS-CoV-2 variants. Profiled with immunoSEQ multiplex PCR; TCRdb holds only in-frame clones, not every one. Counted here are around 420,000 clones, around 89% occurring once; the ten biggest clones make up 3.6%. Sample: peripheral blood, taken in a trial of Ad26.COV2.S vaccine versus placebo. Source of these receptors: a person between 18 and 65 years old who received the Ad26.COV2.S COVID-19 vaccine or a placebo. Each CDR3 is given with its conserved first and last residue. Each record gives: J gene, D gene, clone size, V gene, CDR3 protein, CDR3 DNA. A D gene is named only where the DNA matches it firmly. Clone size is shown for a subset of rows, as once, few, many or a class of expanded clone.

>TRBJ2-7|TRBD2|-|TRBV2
CASSAGSGGYEQYF
TGTGCCAGCAGTGCGGGTAGCGGGGGATACGAGCAGTACTTC
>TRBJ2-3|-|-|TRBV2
CASSGETVTDTQYF
TGTGCCAGCAGTGGAGAGACAGTCACAGATACGCAGTATTTT
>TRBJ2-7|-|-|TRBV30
CAWRRGNEQYF
TGTGCCTGGAGGCGGGGTAACGAGCAGTACTTC
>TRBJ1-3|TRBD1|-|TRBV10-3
CAIRTMGQGAGNTIYF
TGTGCCATCAGAACCATGGGACAGGGGGCTGGAAACACCATATATTTT
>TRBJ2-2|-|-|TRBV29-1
CSVEGATSNTGELFF
TGCAGCGTTGAAGGGGCCACTTCGAACACCGGGGAGCTGTTTTTT
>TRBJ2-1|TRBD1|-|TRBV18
CASSLTGSSYNEQFF
TGTGCCAGCTCGCTGACAGGGAGCTCCTACAATGAGCAGTTCTTC
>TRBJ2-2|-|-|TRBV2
CASRPLWEVDTGELFF
TGTGCCAGCAGACCTTTGTGGGAAGTAGACACCGGGGAGCTGTTTTTT
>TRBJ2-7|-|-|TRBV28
CASSRERHYEQYF
TGTGCCAGCAGTAGGGAGCGGCATTACGAGCAGTACTTC
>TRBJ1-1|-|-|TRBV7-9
CASSPPRRGNTEAFF
TGTGCCAGCAGCCCTCCCCGACGGGGCAACACTGAAGCTTTCTTT
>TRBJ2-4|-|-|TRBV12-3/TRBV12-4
CASSVNRDNLQYF
TGTGCCAGCAGTGTCAACCGGGACAACCTTCAGTACTTC
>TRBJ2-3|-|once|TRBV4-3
CASSQVRPGRHTDTQYF
TGCGCCAGCAGCCAAGTTCGGCCAGGGCGACACACAGATACGCAGTATTTT
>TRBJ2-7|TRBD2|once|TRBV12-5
CASPRVAGGYEQYF
TGTGCTAGCCCCCGGGTAGCGGGGGGTTACGAGCAGTACTTC
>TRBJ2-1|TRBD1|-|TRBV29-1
CSVERRQGAGDEQFF
TGCAGCGTTGAACGGCGACAGGGGGCTGGCGATGAGCAGTTCTTC
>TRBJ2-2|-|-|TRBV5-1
CASRKTGNTGELFF
TGCGCCAGCAGAAAAACAGGGAACACCGGGGAGCTGTTTTTT
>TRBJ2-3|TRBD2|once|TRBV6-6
CASRPGTTQITQYF
TGTGCCAGCAGACCCGGGACTACACAGATTACGCAGTATTTT
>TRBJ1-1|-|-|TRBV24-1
CATSENTGTEAFF
TGTGCCACCAGTGAGAATACGGGAACTGAAGCTTTCTTT
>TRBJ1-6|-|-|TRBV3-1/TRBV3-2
CASSQGSWSHNSPLHF
TGTGCCAGCAGCCAAGGGTCTTGGAGTCATAATTCACCCCTCCACTTT
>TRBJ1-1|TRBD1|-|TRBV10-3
CAISERGQGAEAFF
TGTGCCATCAGTGAGAGGGGGCAGGGGGCGGAAGCTTTCTTT
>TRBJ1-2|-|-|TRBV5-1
CASSLENYGYTF
TGCGCCAGCAGCTTGGAAAACTATGGCTACACCTTC
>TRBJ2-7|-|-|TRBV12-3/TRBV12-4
CASSLGGEQYF
TGTGCCAGCAGTTTAGGCGGAGAGCAGTACTTC
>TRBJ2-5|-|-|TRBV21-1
CANELAGGQETQYF
TGTGCCAACGAACTAGCGGGGGGGCAAGAGACCCAGTACTTC
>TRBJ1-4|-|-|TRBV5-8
CASSLGGIGLFF
TGTGCCAGCAGCTTGGGTGGGATCGGACTGTTTTTT
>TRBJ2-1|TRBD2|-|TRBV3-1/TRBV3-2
CASSQVSGTSRNEQFF
TGTGCCAGCAGCCAAGTGTCCGGGACTAGCCGAAATGAGCAGTTCTTC
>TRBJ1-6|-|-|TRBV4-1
CASGLAINSPLHF
TGCGCCAGCGGGCTGGCGATCAATTCACCCCTCCACTTT
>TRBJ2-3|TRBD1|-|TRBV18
CASSQGQATDTQYF
TGTGCCAGCTCACAAGGACAGGCCACAGATACGCAGTATTTT
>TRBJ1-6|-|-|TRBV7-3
CASSLREARYSPLHF
TGTGCCAGCAGCTTACGGGAAGCGCGGTACTCACCCCTCCACTTT
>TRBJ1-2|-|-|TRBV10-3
CAITSPGVGYTF
TGTGCCATCACCAGCCCGGGCGTCGGCTACACCTTC
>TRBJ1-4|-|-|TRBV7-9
CVSSTVSTNEKLFF
TGTGTTTCGTCGACCGTCTCAACTAATGAAAAACTGTTTTTT
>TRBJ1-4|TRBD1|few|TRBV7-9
CASSSTGSNEKLFF
TGTGCCAGCAGCTCGACAGGGTCTAATGAAAAACTGTTTTTT
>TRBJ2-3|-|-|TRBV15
CATSGYTGEVGTDTQYF
TGTGCCACCAGCGGCTATACAGGGGAGGTCGGCACAGATACGCAGTATTTT
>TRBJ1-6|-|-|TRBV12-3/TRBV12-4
CASSFHSVVTLHF
TGTGCCAGCAGTTTTCATTCGGTGGTAACCCTCCACTTT
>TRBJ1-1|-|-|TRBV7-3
CASSLSGSPGEAFF
TGTGCCAGCAGCTTATCCGGGAGCCCGGGTGAAGCTTTCTTT
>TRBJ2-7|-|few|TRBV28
CASSLFAVNSYEQYF
TGTGCCAGCAGTTTATTTGCAGTAAACTCCTACGAGCAGTACTTC
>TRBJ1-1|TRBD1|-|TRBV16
CASSQSGQGLAFF
TGTGCCAGCAGCCAATCGGGACAGGGGCTAGCTTTCTTT
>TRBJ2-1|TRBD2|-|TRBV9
CASSVEPSGGTSSYNEQFF
TGTGCCAGCAGCGTAGAGCCTAGCGGGGGGACGAGCTCCTACAATGAGCAGTTCTTC
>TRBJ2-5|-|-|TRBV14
CASSLPGLLGTQYF
TGTGCCAGCAGCCTCCCGGGACTCCTAGGGACCCAGTACTTC
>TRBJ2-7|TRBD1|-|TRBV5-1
CASSRRDRAYEQYF
TGCGCCAGCAGCCGCCGGGACAGGGCCTACGAGCAGTACTTC
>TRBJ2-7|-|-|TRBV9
CASSAGQSSYEQYF
TGTGCCAGCAGCGCAGGACAGAGCTCCTACGAGCAGTACTTC
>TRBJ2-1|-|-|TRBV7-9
CASSLVVGHLLSYNEQFF
TGTGCCAGCAGCTTAGTTGTAGGACACCTTCTTTCCTACAATGAGCAGTTCTTC
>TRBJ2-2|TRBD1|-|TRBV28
CASRTGTEVTGELFF
TGTGCCAGCAGGACCGGGACAGAGGTAACCGGGGAGCTGTTTTTT
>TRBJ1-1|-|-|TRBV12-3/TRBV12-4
CASSLGTEAFF
TGTGCCAGCAGTTTGGGCACTGAAGCTTTCTTT
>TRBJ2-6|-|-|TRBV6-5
CASSYGGRPGANVLTF
TGTGCCAGCAGTTACGGTGGAAGGCCTGGGGCCAACGTCCTGACTTTC
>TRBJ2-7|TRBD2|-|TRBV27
CASRLLAPSSYEQYF
TGTGCCAGCAGATTACTAGCGCCGAGCTCCTACGAGCAGTACTTC
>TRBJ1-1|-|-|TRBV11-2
CASSLDAGGRTEAFF
TGTGCCAGCAGCTTAGATGCGGGGGGTAGGACTGAAGCTTTCTTT
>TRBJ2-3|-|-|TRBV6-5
CASRGTDTQYF
TGTGCCAGCAGAGGCACAGATACGCAGTATTTT
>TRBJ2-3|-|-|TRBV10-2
CASSVTSSGSDTQYF
TGCGCCAGCAGTGTTACTAGCTCGGGTTCAGATACGCAGTATTTT